A single sample gave rise to the 20 T cell receptor beta chains below, sequenced in a study of T cells in women clearing cervical HPV infection. Profiling relied on immunoSEQ multiplex PCR, and the TCRdb table lists in-frame clones only, not all of them. The table for this sample gives 20,000 or so clones. The sequencing input was blood buffy coat. The receptors were gathered from a woman aged 18 to 75 with a cervical HPV16 infection that either progressed to CIN3+ or cleared (not recorded which).

On this clone itself: The DNA ends 3 residues before the CDR3 does, and the rest of the CDR3 is filled in from the germline J gene. The chain recombines TRBV28 with TRBJ2-7; a weak D match, TRBD2 (5 bases). Germline CDR1 reads MDHEN; CDR2 reads SYDVKM. This CDR3 spans 14 amino acids. Between the trimmed V and J ends, which lost 3 bases and 5 bases, there was a span of 14 bases. CDR3 DNA, as far as it was read: TGTGCCAGCAGTTTCCCTGGACTGAAAAACGAG. This translates into CASSFPGLKNE. The entire CDR3 reads CASSFPGLKNEQYF.

Notes on this clone: Sequencing ends 3 residues short of the CDR3 end; the germline J gene provides the rest. The chain recombines TRBV5-1 with TRBJ2-1, with 12 bases that match TRBD2. The CDR3 sequence is 15 residues long. From germline, CDR1 is SGHRS and CDR2 YFSETQ. Trimming cost V 1 base and J 7 bases; bases outside gene matches: 3. CDR3 in amino acids: CASSLSLAGGNEQFF. The sequenced part of the CDR3 DNA is TGCGCCAGCAGCTTGTCCCTAGCGGGAGGGAATGAG.

In the case of this clone: The CDR3 end is not reached by the read, which stops 3 residues before it; the germline J gene fills it in. The gene calls are TRBV4-1 and TRBJ2-7; the match to TRBD2 covers 9 bases. V lost 2 bases, J lost 1 base, and 9 bases stayed unmatched. CDR1 and CDR2 (germline): MGHRA, YSYEKL. CDR3 length: 17 amino acids. The sequenced CDR3 bases are TGCGCCAGCAGCCAAAATCCCCAGACTAGCGGATCCTACGAG. It specifies CASSQNPQTSGSYE. The entire CDR3 reads CASSQNPQTSGSYEQYF.

About this clone: The CDR3 end lies 3 residues beyond the end of the read and is filled in from the germline J gene. V is TRBV7-8 and J is TRBJ2-7, with 11 bases identical to TRBD1. This CDR3 is 18 amino acids long. Losses at the gene ends were 0 bases for V and 3 bases for J; bases not matched to a gene: 10. In germline, CDR1 is SGHVS, CDR2 FQNEAQ. The CDR3 is CASSLAGTGGQDSYEQYF. The sequenced part of the CDR3 DNA is TGTGCCAGCAGCTTAGCAGGGACAGGGGGGCAAGACAGCTACGAG.

The sequenced CDR3 bases are TGTGCCAGCAGCCTCAGGGCTGACAGTGAAGAGACC. This sequence encodes CASSLRADSEET. The entire CDR3 reads CASSLRADSEETQYF. The chain has TRBV7-6 and TRBJ2-5; a possible D gene is TRBD1 (5 bases). Coverage ceases 3 residues before the CDR3 finishes, and the germline J gene fills in the end. Trimming took 5 bases from V and 3 from J, leaving 16 bases between them. Looked up from germline, CDR1 is SGHVS and CDR2 is FNYEAQ. The CDR3 sequence is 15 residues long.

Incomplete CDR3 DNA: TGTGCCAGTAGTACAGGGTACCAGCCC. Its translation: CASSTGYQP. The entire CDR3 protein reads CASSTGYQPQHF. The chain carries TRBV19 and TRBJ1-5, with D possibly being TRBD1 (5 bases). The read finishes 3 residues shy of the CDR3 end, and the germline J gene is used to complete it. The CDR3 has 12 amino acids. The ends were cut back, 4 bases at V and 7 bases at J, with 8 bases in the middle. From germline, CDR1 is LNHDA and CDR2 SQIVND (reference sequence).

Concerning this clone: The DNA ends 3 residues before the CDR3 does, and the rest of the CDR3 is filled in from the germline J gene. The chain combines TRBV19 with TRBJ2-1, with TRBD2 matching 7 bases. There are 15 residues in the CDR3. CDR1 and CDR2 from the germline V gene are LNHDA and SQIVND (reference sequence). V trimming: 4 bases; J trimming: 7 bases; junction bases outside the gene matches: 10. The CDR3 is CASSTPSGPRNEQFF. The sequenced part of the CDR3 DNA is TGTGCCAGTAGTACACCTAGCGGCCCGAGGAATGAG.

To note about this clone: The read comes to an end 3 residues before the CDR3 does, leaving the germline J gene to fill in the end. J is TRBJ2-1 and V is TRBV20-1; D uncertain. Germline CDR1 is DFQATT and CDR2 is SNEGSKA (reference sequence). V shed 1 base and J shed 8 bases, with 9 bases lying between them. This CDR3 is built from 12 residues. CDR3: CSARGNRDEQFF. CDR3 DNA (partial): TGCAGTGCTAGAGGGAACCGGGATGAG.

Regarding this clone: The sequenced fragment ends 3 residues before the CDR3 boundary, so the rest is inferred from the germline J gene. This sequence joins TRBV27 and TRBJ2-5; TRBD2 matches at 9 bases. This CDR3 region has 21 residues. Per the germline V gene, CDR1 is MNHEY and CDR2 is SMNVEV (reference sequence). V shed 1 base and J 2 bases; nucleotides not matched to a gene: 20. The sequenced CDR3 bases are TGTGCCAGCAGTTTATTTGGGGTGGGTAGCGGGAGTTGGGGGGGTCAAGAGACC. It specifies CASSLFGVGSGSWGGQET. The whole CDR3 reads CASSLFGVGSGSWGGQETQYF.

Points on this clone: The read terminates 3 residues ahead of where the CDR3 ends, so the germline J gene completes it. The chain couples TRBV19 to TRBJ2-3; TRBD1 agrees at 9 bases. The V gene's germline CDR1 is LNHDA and CDR2 SQIVND (reference sequence). Trimming at V came to 3 bases and at J to 6 bases, leaving 4 bases not matched to a gene. The CDR3 has 14 amino acids. CDR3 loop: CASSMGQGGDTQYF. CDR3 DNA (partial): TGTGCCAGTAGTATGGGACAGGGTGGGGATACG. The full variable domain, rest sourced from reference TRBV19 and TRBJ2-3, is DGGITQSPKYLFRKEGQNVTLSCEQNLNHDAMYWYRQDPGQGLRLIYYSQIVNDFQKGDIAEGYSVSREKKESFPLTVTSAQKNPTAFYLCASSMGQGGDTQYFGPGTRLTVL.

A remark on this clone: The read ends 3 residues before the CDR3 terminus; that terminus is restored from the germline J gene. The V call is TRBV20-1, the J call TRBJ1-6; 7 bases align to TRBD1. The junction had 2 bases not matched to a gene; V was cut back by 1 base and J by 5 bases. Germline V gene data show CDR1 as DFQATT and CDR2 as SNEGSKA (reference sequence). This CDR3 is 14 amino acids long. CDR3 bases read: TGCAGTGCTAGAGGACAGGGAAATAATTCACCC. Its translation: CSARGQGNNSP. The entire CDR3 reads CSARGQGNNSPLHF.

Note on this clone: The observed sequence ends 3 residues before the CDR3 terminus, with the missing tail filled in from the germline J gene. This chain joins TRBV19 and TRBJ1-4; weak D call: TRBD1 (6 bases). Germline CDR1 LNHDA, CDR2 SQIVND (reference sequence). The V end lost 4 bases, the J end lost 8 bases, and 17 bases lay between the germline ends. The CDR3 covers 15 residues. CDR3 bases read: TGTGCCAGTAGTAACCGGGGACAAGGTGGAGAAAAA. Protein product: CASSNRGQGGEK. The entire CDR3 is CASSNRGQGGEKLFF.

As to this clone: The read terminates 3 residues before the CDR3 end, so the remaining end is supplied by the germline J gene. This chain uses TRBV14 with TRBJ2-3; 7 bases are shared with TRBD1. There are 14 residues in the CDR3. Per the germline V gene, CDR1 is SGHDN and CDR2 is FVKESK. The V segment lost 3 bases and the J segment 4 bases; nucleotides outside the gene matches: 4. The sequenced part of the CDR3 DNA is TGTGCCAGCAGCCACCCCACAGGGGCAGATACG. Encoded protein: CASSHPTGADT. The entire CDR3 reads CASSHPTGADTQYF.

Points on this clone: The CDR3 end falls 3 residues outside the read, so it is completed with the germline J gene. This chain links TRBV13 with TRBJ2-7; 9 bases map to TRBD2. The CDR3 is 17 residues long. Per the germline V gene, CDR1 is PRHDT and CDR2 is FYEKMQ (reference sequence). The ends lost 1 base at V and 5 bases at J; junction bases unmatched: 12. CDR3 DNA (partial): TGTGCCAGCAGCTTAGTAGGGTTCGGCGGGAGGGCCAACGAG. Residues: CASSLVGFGGRANE. The entire CDR3 is CASSLVGFGGRANEQYF.

In the case of this clone: The CDR3 end falls 3 residues outside the read, so it is completed with the germline J gene. The chain couples TRBV25-1 to TRBJ1-1, with a possible D match to TRBD1 (6 bases). Germline loops: CDR1 MGHDK, CDR2 SYGVNS. V lost 9 bases and J 1 base, leaving 12 bases between the germline ends. This CDR3 is built from 13 residues. The CDR3 bases that were read are TGTGCCAGTTCAGGGGCCCGGAACACTGAA. Its translation is CASSGARNTE. The whole CDR3 sequence reads CASSGARNTEAFF.

The CDR3 bases that were read are TGTGCCAGCAGCTTAGAGGGGCACTCCTACGAG. The encoded protein is CASSLEGHSYE. The complete CDR3 reads CASSLEGHSYEQYF. This chain connects TRBV13 to TRBJ2-7; D is perhaps TRBD1 (5 bases). The CDR3 extends 3 residues past the end of the read, so its final part is completed from the germline J gene. The CDR3 runs 14 residues. CDR1 PRHDT and CDR2 FYEKMQ come from the germline V gene (reference sequence). Trimming cost V 1 base and J 0 bases, with 7 bases left between them.

As for this clone: The sequenced fragment ends 3 residues before the CDR3 boundary, so the rest is inferred from the germline J gene. The chain uses TRBV20-1 and TRBJ1-5; 9 bases fit TRBD1. Germline V gene lookup returns CDR1 DFQATT and CDR2 SNEGSKA (reference sequence). V shed 3 bases, J shed 3 bases, and the junction held 12 bases outside the gene matches. The CDR3 loop spans 17 amino acids. The CDR3: CSARDNNRGQFNQPQHF. The CDR3 DNA, read in part, is TGCAGTGCTAGGGATAACAACAGGGGGCAGTTCAATCAGCCC.

To note about this clone: The CDR3 extends 3 residues past the end of the read, so its final part is completed from the germline J gene. The gene calls are TRBV19 and TRBJ2-1, with TRBD2 matching 7 bases. Germline values: CDR1 LNHDA, CDR2 SQIVND (reference sequence). Unmatched junction bases numbered 1, after V lost 3 bases and J lost 5 bases. CDR3 length: 13 residues. This CDR3 reads CASSMGGDNEQFF. CDR3 DNA, as far as it was read: TGTGCCAGTAGTATGGGGGGGGACAATGAG. Combining the CDR3 with reference TRBV19 and TRBJ2-1 gives the whole variable domain DGGITQSPKYLFRKEGQNVTLSCEQNLNHDAMYWYRQDPGQGLRLIYYSQIVNDFQKGDIAEGYSVSREKKESFPLTVTSAQKNPTAFYLCASSMGGDNEQFFGPGTRLTVL.

The CDR3 sequence: CASSFSRDSRNGYTF. The CDR3 bases that were read are TGTGCCAGCTCATTCTCCAGGGACTCAAGGAATGGC. The chain employs TRBV18 and TRBJ1-2, with D maybe TRBD1 (5 bases). The observed sequence ends 3 residues before the CDR3 terminus, with the missing tail filled in from the germline J gene. Deletions cut 5 bases from V and 6 bases from J, with 19 bases between. This CDR3 is 15 amino acids long. Germline V gene sequence: CDR1 KGHSH, CDR2 LQKENI.

Of note for this clone: The read stops 3 residues short of the end of the CDR3; the missing end is completed from the germline J gene. The chain links TRBV2 to TRBJ2-3, with TRBD2 identical over 8 bases. V lost 4 bases, J lost 1 base, and 4 bases stayed unmatched. Germline V lookup: CDR1 SNHLY, CDR2 FYNNEI. The CDR3 sequence is 15 residues long. Incomplete CDR3 DNA: TGTGCCAGCAGTGCGTTGCGGGGGGGCACAGATACG. Residues: CASSALRGGTDT. In full, the CDR3 reads CASSALRGGTDTQYF.